These 6 T cell receptor beta chains share one sample of origin, sequenced in a study of PD-1 blockade in classical Hodgkin lymphoma. All the patients suffered relapse after autologous stem cell transplantation, and brentuximab vedotin exposure differed. TCRdb's copy holds only in-frame clones and misses some; the assay was immunoSEQ multiplex PCR. This repertoire shows 75,000 to 100,000 clones, roughly 76% found once; its top ten account for around 17%. Specimen: peripheral blood mononuclear cells (PBMCs), collected before the second cycle of nivolumab. Receptors originate from a human donor with classical Hodgkin lymphoma.

This clone is judged large. The V call is TRBV9, the J call TRBJ2-2, with TRBD2 matching over 11 bases. The CDR3 has 17 amino acids. The V and J ends lost 0 bases and 4 bases, in that order; junction bases with no gene match: 5. Per the germline V gene, CDR1 is SGDLS and CDR2 is YYNGEE. CDR3: CASSVVAGGPSTGELFF. CDR3 nucleotides: TGTGCCAGCAGCGTAGTAGCGGGAGGGCCCTCCACCGGGGAGCTGTTTTTT. The entire variable domain, with the rest obtained from reference TRBV9 and TRBJ2-2, is as follows: DSGVTQTPKHLITATGQRVTLRCSPRSGDLSVYWYQQSLDQGLQFLIQYYNGEERAKGNILERFSAQQFPDLHSELNLSSLELGDSALYFCASSVVAGGPSTGELFFGEGSRLTVL.

The rearrangement joins TRBV14 to TRBJ1-2, with TRBD1 identical over 7 bases. This CDR3 spans 14 amino acids. Germline CDR1 SGHDN, CDR2 FVKESK. Trimming took 4 bases from V and 7 from J; bases not matched to a gene: 9. In DNA, the CDR3 is TGTGCCAGCAGCCCCTCTCGGACAGGTGGTGGCTACACCTTC. It encodes CASSPSRTGGGYTF.

This chain joins TRBV2 and TRBJ2-2; 13 positions agree with TRBD2. V lost 8 bases to trimming and J lost 4 bases; unmatched junction nucleotides: 7. In germline, CDR1 is SNHLY, CDR2 FYNNEI. The CDR3 covers 16 residues. CDR3 in amino acids: CASDPGLAGPTGELFF. The CDR3 nucleotides are TGTGCCAGCGACCCGGGACTAGCGGGGCCCACCGGGGAGCTGTTTTTT.

This sequence joins TRBV5-1 and TRBJ1-2; no firm D call. The V and J ends lost 0 bases and 2 bases respectively, with 11 bases between them. Germline CDR1 reads SGHRS; CDR2 reads YFSETQ. The CDR3 is 15 residues long. CDR3 coding DNA: TGCGCCAGCAGCTTGGCCGGGGATGTAAACTATGGCTACACCTTC. This encodes CASSLAGDVNYGYTF.

This chain connects TRBV29-1 to TRBJ2-7, with no clear D. Per germline, CDR1 SQVTM and CDR2 ANQGSEA. V lost 2 bases and J lost 0, with 5 bases in between. This CDR3 is 12 amino acids long. CDR3 nucleotides: TGCAGCGTTGAAACCCCCTCCTACGAGCAGTACTTC. This sequence encodes CSVETPSYEQYF.

The CDR3 protein is CASSRTDRRHDTQYF. CDR3 nucleotides: TGTGCCAGCAGCCGGACTGATCGCCGTCACGATACGCAGTATTTT. The V and J genes are TRBV21-1 and TRBJ2-3; the D call in the table, TRBD2, was not verified against the DNA. TRBV21-1 is noted as a pseudogene. The CDR3 is 15 residues long.